This TCR beta chain was recorded in a study of cytomegalovirus exposure and HLA in healthy donors. Regarding the study as a whole: In vitro work confirmed that three CMV-associated chains recognize CMV antigens. One later analysis, an examination of the roughly 130 validation repertoires, found that first-cohort TCR clusters tended to co-occur in them. Associated with cytomegalovirus, according to the listing, were 150 to 200 TCR beta chains.

These donors were members of the roughly 110-subject validation cohort, a group separate from the approximately 670-subject first cohort. A remark on this clone: Its antigen is not known.

Only in-frame clones appear in the TCRdb table, and some are missing; sequencing was by immunoSEQ multiplex PCR. The sample has 100,000 to 150,000 clones; nearly 90% are singletons. V was trimmed by 5 bases and J by 0 bases, leaving 22 bases between them. Looked up from germline, CDR1 is SEHNR and CDR2 is FQNEAQ (reference sequence). CDR3 size: 19 residues. Source material: PBMCs. The chain carries TRBV7-9 and TRBJ2-2; the D gene is possibly TRBD1 (7 bases). This clonotype was sampled from a woman in her late teens or twenties in good health and CMV-seronegative. The CDR3 DNA sequence: TGTGCCAGCAGCCCCCGGAGGGAAAAGGGACAGTCGAACACCGGGGAGCTGTTTTTT. Translating gives CASSPRREKGQSNTGELFF. Variable domain in full (rest from reference TRBV7-9 and TRBJ2-2): DTGVSQNPRHKITKRGQNVTFRCDPISEHNRLYWYRQTLGQGPEFLTYFQNEAQLEKSRLLSDRFSAERPKGSFSTLEIQRTEQGDSAMYLCASSPRREKGQSNTGELFFGEGSRLTVL.